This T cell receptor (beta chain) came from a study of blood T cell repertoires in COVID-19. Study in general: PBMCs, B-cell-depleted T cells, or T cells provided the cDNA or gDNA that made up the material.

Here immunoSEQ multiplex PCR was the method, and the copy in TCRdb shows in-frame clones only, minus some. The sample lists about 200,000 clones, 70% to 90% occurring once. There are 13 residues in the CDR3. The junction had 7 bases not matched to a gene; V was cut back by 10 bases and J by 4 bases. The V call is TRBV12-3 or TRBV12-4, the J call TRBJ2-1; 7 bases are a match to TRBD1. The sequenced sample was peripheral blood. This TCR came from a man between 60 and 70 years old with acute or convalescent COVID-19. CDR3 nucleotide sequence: TGTGCCACCTCGGGACAGAATTACAATGAGCAGTTCTTC. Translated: CATSGQNYNEQFF.